This paragraph covers one T cell receptor beta chain sequence. These data are taken from a study of ipilimumab plus nivolumab after autologous stem cell transplantation. Overall study: Typical patient got four to six ipilimumab doses and 7 or 8 nivolumab doses (median). Myeloma patients were high-risk transplant-naive or relapsed within 3 years of first autologous transplant.

TCRdb's table, derived via immunoSEQ multiplex PCR, lists solely in-frame clones and lacks some. The table records roughly 3,000 clones, 84% of them present only once. Ipilimumab, 1 mg/kg, started 14 to 28 days after autologous transplant. Patients received nivolumab 3 mg/kg at weeks 1, 4, 7, 10, then fortnightly to week 26. The sequence was obtained from a male donor with multiple myeloma. The sequenced sample was PBMCs, obtained in a trial of ipilimumab plus nivolumab as post-transplant consolidation.

CDR3 sequence: CASSLGALWNEQFF. CDR3 coding DNA: TGTGCCAGCAGCTTAGGCGCATTGTGGAATGAGCAGTTCTTC. The V gene is TRBV7-2, the J gene TRBJ2-1, with D unresolved. Germline V CDR1 and CDR2: SGHTA, FQGNSA. This CDR3 has 14 amino acids. V gave up 1 base and J gave up 7 bases, with 11 bases separating them.